This TCR beta chain was recovered during a study of breast tumors, draining lymph nodes, adjacent tissues. Study results and limitations: Data only fit, rather than demonstrated, lymph node origin of most tumor T cells. Tumor TCR diversity was below lymph nodes but above nontumor tissue. Most tumor T cells seemingly derive from lymph node, then expand in tumor.

The lymph nodes were axillary draining lymph nodes from breast cancer patients. This clonotype was seen many times. Its specificity is unknown. TCRdb ran MiXCR on the multiplex PCR reads and lists one entry per CDR3 protein. The sample shows 100,000 or so distinct CDR3 sequences, 21% of them seen only once. V lost 3 bases and J 6 bases, leaving 12 bases between the germline ends. Looked up from germline, CDR1 is LNHDA and CDR2 is SQIVND (reference sequence). This CDR3 region has 14 residues. The sample was axillary lymph node tissue. The rearrangement links TRBV19 to TRBJ1-5; D remains unclear. This receptor was taken from a female donor with breast cancer. Some clones in this sample may be carry-over from other donors' samples. DNA for the CDR3: TGTGCCAGTAGTATGAAGGGCAATGGTCAGCCCCAGCATTTT. Translating it yields CASSMKGNGQPQHF.